This TCR beta chain was observed in a study of tumor-infiltrating lymphocytes in primary liver carcinoma. Study background: The patient group consisted of men and women aged 30 to 69 years. Study-wide results and limits: Tumors significantly exceeded blood in top-250-clone fraction (p = 0.039). Among the pair types, tumor region pairs showed more overlap than tumor-adjacent and tumor-blood pairs.

For this clonotype: What it recognizes is unknown.

The source material, roughly 18-31 mg of unsorted bulk tissue, was used to co-extract RNA and DNA. The CDR3 contains 12 residues. Trimming shortened V by 7 bases and J by 14 bases, and 18 bases separated the two germline ends. Germline V gene lookup returns CDR1 SGHAT and CDR2 FQDESV (reference sequence). A constant-region primer served to make TCR beta cDNA from 500 to 550 ng total RNA. Three-round nested multiplex PCR performed with slightly modified ARM-PCR produced the TCR beta libraries. The two initial PCR rounds, around 11 cycles each, used TRBV1-TRBV30 forward and C-beta reverse primers. TCRdb ran MiXCR on the multiplex PCR reads and lists one entry per CDR3 protein. This sample has 20,000 to 25,000 distinct CDR3 sequences; almost 80% occur once, and the top ten carry almost 40%.

The specimen sequenced was liver tumor tissue from sampling region 1. Subset of the sample: tumor region T1, superior pole. The chain joins TRBV11-1 to TRBJ2-1, with D maybe TRBD2 (6 bases). The sequence came from a woman aged 25 to 39 with primary liver carcinoma and hepatitis B virus infection. This CDR3 is CASNRTGRREFF. Here the CDR3 DNA reads TGTGCCAGCAACAGGACGGGACGGAGGGAGTTCTTC.